This T cell receptor (beta chain) comes out of a study of T cells after yellow fever vaccination. Study summary: The authors prepared low-cell-number fractions using SMART-Seq v4 Ultra Low Input.

Germline V gene lookup returns CDR1 SQVTM and CDR2 ANQGSEA. V trimming: 6 bases; J trimming: 0 bases; junction bases outside the gene matches: 11. The CDR3 contains 17 residues. This clonotype was found a few times. Its antigen is not identified. Study conclusions and caveats: Clones from primary vaccination mostly reappeared after the booster (less than 98% CD4, approximately 91% CD8). Shared CD4/CD8 clonotypes were a small share, likely from convergent recombination.

UMIs and a universal primer site were added when TCR cDNA was made by 5'RACE template switching. A single record per CDR3 protein comes from TCRdb applying MiXCR to the 5' RACE reads. Here the sample spans more than 300,000 distinct CDR3 sequences, about 10% being singletons. The origin of this receptor is a man in his late teens or twenties who received the YFV17D yellow fever vaccine. Sequenced here: CD4+ T cells sorted from PBMCs, sampled 45 days after the yellow fever booster vaccination. The chain combines TRBV29-1 with TRBJ1-3; the match to TRBD1 covers 10 bases. DNA for the CDR3: TGCAGCGTCCCCCGACAGGGGGCTTTTCTCTCTGGAAACACCATATATTTT. Translated: CSVPRQGAFLSGNTIYF.